Listed below are T cell receptor beta chains from one sample, sequenced in a study of cytomegalovirus exposure and HLA in healthy donors. The assay was immunoSEQ multiplex PCR, and TCRdb's table has in-frame clones only and misses some. Here the sample spans 110,000 to 150,000 clones, 85% to 95% being singletons. What was sequenced was PBMCs. The source of these receptors is a man younger than 35 in good health and CMV-seropositive. The CDR3 runs from the conserved cysteine through the conserved F or W. The D gene is left open where the match is weak. The size entry is marked missing in some rows and otherwise reads once, few, many or a size class.

j_call,d_call,v_call,clone_size,cdr3_nt,cdr3_aa
TRBJ2-1,.,TRBV6-1,.,TGTGCCATCAGTGAGTTATTCGCAGGGGTAGGCAATGAGCAGTTCTTC,CAISELFAGVGNEQFF
TRBJ2-1,TRBD2,TRBV27,.,TGTGCCAGCAGTTTTTTGGCTAGCGGGAGGGATGAGCAGTTCTTC,CASSFLASGRDEQFF
TRBJ2-5,.,TRBV29-1,.,TGCAGCGTTGTTGGCACCCGCCAAGAGACCCAGTACTTC,CSVVGTRQETQYF
TRBJ1-5,TRBD1,TRBV7-7,.,TGTGCCAGCAGCCTAAAAACAGGGGGCGACCAGAGCAATCAGCCCCAGCATTTT,CASSLKTGGDQSNQPQHF
TRBJ2-1,TRBD2,TRBV15,.,TGTGCCACCAGCAGTCCGACAGCGGGGGGGTACAATGAGCAGTTCTTC,CATSSPTAGGYNEQFF
TRBJ1-1,.,TRBV19,.,TGTGCCAGTACCCTCGAACGGTCGAACACTGAAGCTTTCTTT,CASTLERSNTEAFF
TRBJ2-7,TRBD1,TRBV29-1,.,TGCAGCGCGGATGGACAGGGCTACGAGCAGTACTTC,CSADGQGYEQYF
TRBJ2-5,TRBD1,TRBV5-1,.,TGCGCCAGCAGCCCTGGGACAGGGGGGGAGACCCAGTACTTC,CASSPGTGGETQYF
TRBJ2-5,.,TRBV30,.,TGTGCCTGGAACTTTAGAAGGTCCAGGGAGACCCAGTACTTC,CAWNFRRSRETQYF
TRBJ2-1,TRBD2,TRBV2,.,TGTGCCAGCTGGGGACTAGCGGGAGGGCCTGTCAATGAGCAGTTCTTC,CASWGLAGGPVNEQFF
TRBJ2-7,.,TRBV14,.,TGTGCCAGCAGCCTAGGAGGTAGTTATTACGAGCAGTACTTC,CASSLGGSYYEQYF
TRBJ1-5,.,TRBV6-5,.,TGTGCCAGCAGTTCTCCGGGACACTATAGCAATCAGCCCCAGCATTTT,CASSSPGHYSNQPQHF
TRBJ2-5,.,TRBV7-8,.,TGTGCCAGCACCCCGGAGAGGGGGAGTGGAGAGACCCAGTACTTC,CASTPERGSGETQYF
TRBJ1-3,.,TRBV6-6,.,TGTGCCAGCAGCCAGAATGGGCCGGGAAACACCATATATTTT,CASSQNGPGNTIYF
TRBJ2-7,TRBD2,TRBV30,.,TGTGCCTGGAGTGCGGGAGGGTCGTACGAGCAGTACTTC,CAWSAGGSYEQYF
TRBJ2-7,TRBD2,TRBV5-1,.,TGCGCCAGCAGCCCGGGCCGGGACTACCACTACGAGCAGTACTTC,CASSPGRDYHYEQYF
TRBJ2-7,.,TRBV4-1,.,TGCGCCAGCAGACCCACCTCGGGCGAGCAGTACTTC,CASRPTSGEQYF
TRBJ2-7,TRBD2,TRBV27,once,TGTGCCAGCAGTTTAGTACCGCCCGGGCAGGTCCTAGCGGGAGGAGTAAACGAGCAGTACTTC,CASSLVPPGQVLAGGVNEQYF
TRBJ2-3,.,TRBV4-1,.,TGCGCCAGCAGCCAATCAACAATACAGGATTCCTTCGATACGCAGTATTTT,CASSQSTIQDSFDTQYF
TRBJ2-7,TRBD2,TRBV19,.,TGTGCCAGTAGTATTCTCGGGGGGTTTGCCGACTACGAGCAGTACTTC,CASSILGGFADYEQYF
TRBJ1-1,.,TRBV5-5,.,TGTGCCAGCAGCTCCCGACTGGCCAGCACTGAAGCTTTCTTT,CASSSRLASTEAFF
TRBJ2-2,TRBD1,TRBV7-2,.,TGTGCCAGCAGCTTTTGGACAGGGGGTACCGGGGAGCTGTTTTTT,CASSFWTGGTGELFF
TRBJ2-1,TRBD2,TRBV7-9,once,TGTGCCAGCAGCTTAGCAACGGTCCAGCGGGAGATTGGTGAGCAGTTCTTC,CASSLATVQREIGEQFF
TRBJ2-1,TRBD2,TRBV5-1,.,TGCGCCAGCAGCCCGGGACTAGCGGATTACAATGAGCAGTTCTTC,CASSPGLADYNEQFF
TRBJ2-1,.,TRBV27,.,TGTGCCAGCGGAAGTAGCGCGAGCTCCTACAATGAGCAGTTCTTC,CASGSSASSYNEQFF
TRBJ2-1,TRBD2,TRBV9,.,TGTGCCAGCAGCGTAATTAGCCGGGGACTAGCGGGAGACCGCCACAATGAGCAGTTCTTC,CASSVISRGLAGDRHNEQFF
TRBJ2-5,TRBD1,TRBV11-2,.,TGTGCCAGCAGTTATTACCGGGACAGCGAGACCCAGTACTTC,CASSYYRDSETQYF
TRBJ1-1,TRBD1,TRBV28,.,TGTGCCAGCAGACCTTATAAGGACAGGAGGAACACTGAAGCTTTCTTT,CASRPYKDRRNTEAFF
TRBJ2-3,TRBD2,TRBV4-1,.,TGCGCCAGCAGCCAAGGGGGACTAGCGGGGGGCACAGATACGCAGTATTTT,CASSQGGLAGGTDTQYF
TRBJ2-1,TRBD1,TRBV9,.,TGTGCCAGCAGCGGCCGGGACAGGGTTTACAATGAGCAGTTCTTC,CASSGRDRVYNEQFF
TRBJ2-7,TRBD2,TRBV11-2,.,TGTGCCAGCAGCCCCTGGGCCCGGGGGGGCTACGAGCAGTACTTC,CASSPWARGGYEQYF
TRBJ2-3,.,TRBV29-1,.,TGCAGCGTTCCCCCTGGGTGGGGGCGAGGCACAGATACGCAGTATTTT,CSVPPGWGRGTDTQYF
TRBJ1-1,TRBD1,TRBV19,.,TGTGCCAGTAGTACCTCGGGACAGGGAAGTACTGAAGCTTTCTTT,CASSTSGQGSTEAFF
TRBJ2-7,TRBD1,TRBV5-1,.,TGCGCCAGCAGCCAGGACAGGGGCGCAGTATACGAGCAGTACTTC,CASSQDRGAVYEQYF
TRBJ1-5,.,TRBV10-1,.,TGCGCCAGCACCTCAGGGTGGGACACTGACTATCGATGTTATAGCAATCAGCCCCAGCATTTT,CASTSGWDTDYRCYSNQPQHF
TRBJ2-1,.,TRBV7-9,.,TGTGCCAGCAGTAGCGGCGAAACATACAATGAGCAGTTCTTC,CASSSGETYNEQFF
TRBJ2-5,.,TRBV29-1,.,TGCAGCGTTGAGTCTGCGGGTTGGGAGACCCAGTACTTC,CSVESAGWETQYF
TRBJ2-2,.,TRBV4-2,.,TGTGCCAGCAGCCAAGTATCTAGCGACTCCACCGGGGAGCTGTTTTTT,CASSQVSSDSTGELFF
TRBJ2-7,TRBD2,TRBV29-1,.,TGCAGCGTTGAAGGTACTAGCGGGAGCTCCTACGAGCAGTACTTC,CSVEGTSGSSYEQYF
TRBJ2-3,.,TRBV28,.,TGTGCCAGCAGTTTTGGTTTGCGGCCCACAGATACGCAGTATTTT,CASSFGLRPTDTQYF
TRBJ1-2,.,TRBV19,.,TGTGCCAGTAGTCCCGGGGGTGGCTACACCTTC,CASSPGGGYTF